The entry below describes one TCR beta chain. As yet, its antigen is unknown. Measured with immunoSEQ multiplex PCR; TCRdb has only the in-frame clones, and not every one. This sample has 110,000 to 150,000 clones, with around 92% found just once. The data are from a study of T cell responses to AZD1222 COVID-19 vaccine. Study as a whole: The study pooled second doses at about 4 or about 12 weeks. Whole-study results and caveats: Seropositive status at baseline applied to only a handful of AZD1222 recipients. The reported proportion of spike-specific TCRs targeting unmutated variant regions was nearly half. The breadth and depth of Spike-specific TCRs increased once two AZD1222 doses had been given.

Germline assignment: CDR1 SGDLS and CDR2 YYNGEE. Trimming pared 0 bases from V and 7 bases from J, leaving 10 bases between. This CDR3 has 14 residues. The sequences come from peripheral blood, collected on day 0 of AZD1222 vaccination. The origin of this receptor is an adult in good health. The chain links TRBV9 to TRBJ1-4, with D possibly being TRBD1 (6 bases). The CDR3 nucleotides read TGTGCCAGCAGCGTAGAGGCAGGGGCTGAAAAACTGTTTTTT. This sequence encodes CASSVEAGAEKLFF.